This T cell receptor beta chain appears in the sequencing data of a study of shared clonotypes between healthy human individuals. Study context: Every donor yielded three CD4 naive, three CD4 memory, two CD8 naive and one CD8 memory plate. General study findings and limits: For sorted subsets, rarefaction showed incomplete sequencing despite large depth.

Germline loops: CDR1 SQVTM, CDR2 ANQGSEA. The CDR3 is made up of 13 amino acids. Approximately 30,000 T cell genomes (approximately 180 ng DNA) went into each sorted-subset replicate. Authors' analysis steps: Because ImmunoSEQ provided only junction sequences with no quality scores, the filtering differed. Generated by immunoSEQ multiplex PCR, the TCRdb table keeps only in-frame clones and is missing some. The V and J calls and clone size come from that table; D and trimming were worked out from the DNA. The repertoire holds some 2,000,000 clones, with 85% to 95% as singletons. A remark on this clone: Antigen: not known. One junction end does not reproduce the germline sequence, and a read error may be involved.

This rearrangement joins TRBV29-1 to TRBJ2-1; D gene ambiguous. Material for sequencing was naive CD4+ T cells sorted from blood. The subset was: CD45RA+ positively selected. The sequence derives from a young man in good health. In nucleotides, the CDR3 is TGCAGCGGTGAAGGTAACTCCTACAATGAGCAGTTCTTC. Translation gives CSGEGNSYNEQFF.